Following are 8 T cell receptor beta chains from one sample sequenced in a study of blood T cell repertoires in COVID-19. Only in-frame clones appear in the TCRdb table, and some are missing; sequencing was by immunoSEQ multiplex PCR. The sample lists about 240,000 clones, 70% to 90% occurring once. The sample comprised peripheral blood. The source of these receptors is a man aged 45-65 years with acute or convalescent COVID-19.

The V and J genes are TRBV18 and TRBJ2-7; 9 positions agree with TRBD1. The CDR3 is made up of 15 amino acids. Germline-derived CDR1 and CDR2 are KGHSH and LQKENI. V dropped 1 base and J dropped 4; count of bases not matched to a gene: 5. The CDR3 here is CASSPQQGARYEQYF. CDR3 DNA sequence: TGTGCCAGCTCACCACAACAGGGGGCTCGGTACGAGCAGTACTTC.

V gene TRBV5-1 combines with J gene TRBJ2-7, with no clear D. Germline CDR1 reads SGHRS; CDR2 reads YFSETQ. The V end was cut by 0 bases, the J end by 0 bases, with 7 bases between. CDR3 length: 14 residues. The CDR3 sequence is CASSLDTVSYEQYF. CDR3 in DNA: TGCGCCAGCAGCTTGGATACGGTCTCCTACGAGCAGTACTTC.

The V gene is TRBV25-1, the J gene TRBJ2-1, with 8 positions matching TRBD2. Germline V gene sequence: CDR1 MGHDK, CDR2 SYGVNS. The CDR3 loop spans 17 amino acids. V was clipped by 5 bases and J by 0 bases; unmatched bases: 9. CDR3 sequence (DNA): TGTGCCAGCAGTTTGCTTGGACTAGCAAGCTCCTACAATGAGCAGTTCTTC. This gives the protein CASSLLGLASSYNEQFF.

This clone was picked up one time. This rearrangement joins TRBV12-3 or TRBV12-4 to TRBJ1-2; D remains ambiguous. The CDR3 is made up of 12 amino acids. The V end lost 8 bases, the J end lost 8 bases, and 15 bases lay between the germline ends. CDR3 DNA: TGTGCCAGCTCTAACAGCGGGGAGGGCTACACCTTC. It codes for CASSNSGEGYTF.

This clone was detected a few times. The V and J genes are TRBV5-4 and TRBJ1-6, with a tentative D call TRBD1 (6 bases). V lost 8 bases to trimming and J lost 8 bases, with 14 bases between them. Per the germline V gene, CDR1 is SGHNT and CDR2 is YYREEE (reference sequence). CDR3 length: 13 residues. The CDR3 is CASGTLKDSPLHF. The DNA of the CDR3 is TGTGCCAGTGGGACATTGAAAGATTCACCCCTCCACTTT.

This sequence joins TRBV28 and TRBJ1-6, with TRBD1 matching over 12 bases. Germline CDR1 MDHEN, CDR2 SYDVKM. The J segment lost 10 bases and the V segment lost 5 bases, leaving 9 bases of the junction unmatched. This CDR3 is built from 16 residues. CDR3 in DNA: TGTGCCAGCAGTCCCCCATTGGGACAGGGGGCATCACCCCTCCACTTT. Amino acid sequence: CASSPPLGQGASPLHF.

This chain joins TRBV10-2 and TRBJ2-3, with 8 nucleotides matching TRBD1. The V gene's germline CDR1 is WSHSY and CDR2 SAAADI. This CDR3 is built from 15 residues. V gave up 2 bases and J gave up 1 base; unmatched junction bases: 2. CDR3 protein: CASSELTGGTDTQYF. The CDR3 DNA reads as TGCGCCAGCAGTGAGCTGACAGGGGGCACAGATACGCAGTATTTT.

As to this clone: The sample holds other DNA sequences that translate to the same CDR3. V and J are TRBV11-2 and TRBJ2-7; tentatively, D is TRBD1 (6 bases). The CDR3 has 12 amino acids. The germline V and J ends were trimmed by 5 bases and 4 bases, with 9 bases remaining between them. Per germline, CDR1 SGHAT and CDR2 FQNNGV. Written as DNA, the CDR3 is TGTGCCAGCAGCCTTCAGGGGTACGAGCAGTACTTC. As protein: CASSLQGYEQYF.